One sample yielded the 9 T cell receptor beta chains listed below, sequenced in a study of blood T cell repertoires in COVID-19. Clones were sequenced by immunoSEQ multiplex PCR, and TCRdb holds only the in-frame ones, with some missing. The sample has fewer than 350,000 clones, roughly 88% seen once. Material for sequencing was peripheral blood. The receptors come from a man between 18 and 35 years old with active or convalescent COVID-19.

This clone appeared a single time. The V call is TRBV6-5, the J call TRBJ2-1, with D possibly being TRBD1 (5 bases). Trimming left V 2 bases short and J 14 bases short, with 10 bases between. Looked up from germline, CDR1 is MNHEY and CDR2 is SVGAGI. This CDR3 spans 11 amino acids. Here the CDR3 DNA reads TGTGCCAGCAGTTACAAGGGGATAGAGTTCTTC. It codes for CASSYKGIEFF.

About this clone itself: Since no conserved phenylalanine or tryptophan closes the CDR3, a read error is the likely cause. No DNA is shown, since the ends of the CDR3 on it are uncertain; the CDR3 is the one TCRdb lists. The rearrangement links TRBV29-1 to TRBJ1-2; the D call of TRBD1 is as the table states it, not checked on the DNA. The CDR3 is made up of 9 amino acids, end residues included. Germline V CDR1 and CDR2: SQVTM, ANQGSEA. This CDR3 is CSVENSLPV.

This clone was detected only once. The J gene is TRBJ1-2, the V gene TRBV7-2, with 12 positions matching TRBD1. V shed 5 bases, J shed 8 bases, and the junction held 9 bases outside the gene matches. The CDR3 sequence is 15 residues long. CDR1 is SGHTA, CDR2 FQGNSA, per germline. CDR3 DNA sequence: TGTGCCAGCAGCCTCAGTAGGGGACAGGGGGCCGGCTACACCTTC. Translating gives CASSLSRGQGAGYTF.

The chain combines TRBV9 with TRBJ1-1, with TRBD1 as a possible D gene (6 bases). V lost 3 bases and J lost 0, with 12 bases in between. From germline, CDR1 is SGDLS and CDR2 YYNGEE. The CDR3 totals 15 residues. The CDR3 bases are TGTGCCAGCAGCGCTGGGACAAATATGAACACTGAAGCTTTCTTT. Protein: CASSAGTNMNTEAFF.

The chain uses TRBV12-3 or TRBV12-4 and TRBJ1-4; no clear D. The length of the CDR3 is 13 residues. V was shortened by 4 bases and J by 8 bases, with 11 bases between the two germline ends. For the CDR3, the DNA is TGTGCCAGCAGTTCCCGCGGCAAAGAAAAACTGTTTTTT. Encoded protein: CASSSRGKEKLFF.

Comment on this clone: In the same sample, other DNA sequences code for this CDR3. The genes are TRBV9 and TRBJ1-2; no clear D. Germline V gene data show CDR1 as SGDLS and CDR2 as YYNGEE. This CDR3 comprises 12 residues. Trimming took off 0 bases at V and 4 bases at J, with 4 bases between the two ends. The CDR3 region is CASSVASYGYTF. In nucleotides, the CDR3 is TGTGCCAGCAGCGTAGCTAGCTATGGCTACACCTTC.

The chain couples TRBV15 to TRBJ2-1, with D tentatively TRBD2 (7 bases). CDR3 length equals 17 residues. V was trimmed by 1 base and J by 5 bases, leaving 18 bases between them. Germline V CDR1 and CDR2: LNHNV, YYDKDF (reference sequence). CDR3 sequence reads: CATSRVLRGPTNNEQFF. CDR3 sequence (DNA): TGTGCCACCAGCAGAGTTTTGCGGGGGCCTACAAACAATGAGCAGTTCTTC.

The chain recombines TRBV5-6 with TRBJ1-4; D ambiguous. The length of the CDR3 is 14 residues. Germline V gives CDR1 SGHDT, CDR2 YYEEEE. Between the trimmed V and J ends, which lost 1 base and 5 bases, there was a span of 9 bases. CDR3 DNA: TGTGCCAGCAGCTTGTATGGCCCGAATGAAAAACTGTTTTTT. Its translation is CASSLYGPNEKLFF.

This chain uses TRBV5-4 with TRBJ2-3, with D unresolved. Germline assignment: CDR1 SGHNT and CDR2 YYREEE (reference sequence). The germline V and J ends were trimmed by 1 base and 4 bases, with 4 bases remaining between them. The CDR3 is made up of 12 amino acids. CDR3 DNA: TGTGCCAGCAGCTTGTCTTCAGATACGCAGTATTTT. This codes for CASSLSSDTQYF.